This T cell receptor beta chain was recovered during a study of blood T cells in healthy people across ages. This CDR3 contains 13 residues. CDR1 and CDR2 (germline): LGHDT, YNNKEL (reference sequence). Trimming took off 0 bases at V and 8 bases at J, with 10 bases between the two ends. Per-sample PBMC isolation yielded at least 6 million cells. A J-beta primer mix and a sample-barcoded 5' primer were used in a second PCR of about 7 to 12 cycles. Via MiXCR, TCRdb re-called the 5' RACE reads, giving one row per CDR3 protein. The sample gives more than 900,000 distinct CDR3 sequences, approximately 25% of which show up once; about 0.72% is in the top ten. These data also formed part of another study, on T cells of mothers and their children.

The sample was blood. The chain links TRBV3-1 to TRBJ1-2, with unresolved D. This receptor was taken from a girl aged 2-9 years in good health. This CDR3 reads CASSQDAPLGYTF. The CDR3 bases are TGTGCCAGCAGCCAAGATGCCCCGTTGGGCTACACCTTC.